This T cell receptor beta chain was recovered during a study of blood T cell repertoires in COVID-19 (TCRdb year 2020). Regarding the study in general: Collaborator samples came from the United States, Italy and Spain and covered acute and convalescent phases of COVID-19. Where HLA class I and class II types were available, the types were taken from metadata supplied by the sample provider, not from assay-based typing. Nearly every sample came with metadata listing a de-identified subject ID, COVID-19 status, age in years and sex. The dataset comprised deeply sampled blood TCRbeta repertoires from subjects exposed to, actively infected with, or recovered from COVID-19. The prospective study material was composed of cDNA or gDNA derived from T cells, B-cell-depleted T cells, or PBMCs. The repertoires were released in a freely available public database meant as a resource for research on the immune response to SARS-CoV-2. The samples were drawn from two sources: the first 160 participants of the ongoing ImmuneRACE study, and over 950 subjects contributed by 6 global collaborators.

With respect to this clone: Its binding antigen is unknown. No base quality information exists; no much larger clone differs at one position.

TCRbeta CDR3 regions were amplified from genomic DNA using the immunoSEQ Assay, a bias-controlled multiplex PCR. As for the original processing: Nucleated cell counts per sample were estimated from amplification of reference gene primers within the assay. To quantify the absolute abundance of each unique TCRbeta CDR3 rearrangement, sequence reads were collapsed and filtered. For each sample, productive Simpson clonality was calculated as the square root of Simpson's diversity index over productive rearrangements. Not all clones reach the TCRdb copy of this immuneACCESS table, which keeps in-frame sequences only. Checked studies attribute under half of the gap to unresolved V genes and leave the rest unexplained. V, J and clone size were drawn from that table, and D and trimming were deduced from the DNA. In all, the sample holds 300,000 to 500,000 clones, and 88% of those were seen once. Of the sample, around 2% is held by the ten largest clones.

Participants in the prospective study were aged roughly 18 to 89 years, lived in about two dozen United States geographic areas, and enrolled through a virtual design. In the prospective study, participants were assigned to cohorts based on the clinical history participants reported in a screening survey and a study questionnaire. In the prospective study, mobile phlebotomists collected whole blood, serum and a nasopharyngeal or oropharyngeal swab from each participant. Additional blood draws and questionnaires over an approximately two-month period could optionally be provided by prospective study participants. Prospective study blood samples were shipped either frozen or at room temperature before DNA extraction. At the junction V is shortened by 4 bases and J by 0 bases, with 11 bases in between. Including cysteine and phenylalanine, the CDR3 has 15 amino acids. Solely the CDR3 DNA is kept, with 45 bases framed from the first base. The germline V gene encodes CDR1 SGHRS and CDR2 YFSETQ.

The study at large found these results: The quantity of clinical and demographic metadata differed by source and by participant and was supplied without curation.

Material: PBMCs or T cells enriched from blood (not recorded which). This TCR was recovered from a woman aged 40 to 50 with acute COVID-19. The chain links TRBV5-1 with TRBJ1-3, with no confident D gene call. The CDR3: CASSVRLSSGNTIYF. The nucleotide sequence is TGCGCCAGCAGCGTACGACTGAGCTCTGGAAACACCATATATTTT.